These T cell receptor beta chains were read from a single sample in a study of shared clonotypes between healthy human individuals. Repertoires were generated with immunoSEQ multiplex PCR, while TCRdb's copy carries only in-frame clones and drops some. The sample carries approximately 640,000 clones, around 72% recorded once. The sample comprised memory CD4+ T cells sorted from blood. These TCRs come from a woman aged 25 to 39 in good health. Both conserved end residues are part of each CDR3. Each record gives: J gene, clone size, V gene, D gene, CDR3 DNA, CDR3 protein. The D gene is left open where the match is weak. Rows may omit the clone size; those that give it use once, few, many or a size class.

TRBJ1-1 | NA | TRBV1 | NA | TGCACCAGCAGCCAGGGAGGCACTGAAGCTTTCTTT | CTSSQGGTEAFF
TRBJ2-2 | NA | TRBV4-1 | NA | TGCGCCAGCAGCCACCCCGACCCATTGGCGGCGAACACCGGGGAGCTGTTTTTT | CASSHPDPLAANTGELFF
TRBJ1-4 | few | TRBV28 | NA | TGTGCCAGCACCAAATACGGGGGTGAAAAACTGTTTTTT | CASTKYGGEKLFF
TRBJ2-7 | NA | TRBV6-6 | NA | TGTGCCAGCAGTTACTCCCCAAGCCTCTCCTACGAGCAGTACTTC | CASSYSPSLSYEQYF
TRBJ2-2 | NA | TRBV10-2 | NA | TGCGCCAGCAGTGAGTCTAAGGCGGGGTCAAGGCCCGGGGAGCTGTTTTTT | CASSESKAGSRPGELFF
TRBJ2-2 | few | TRBV14 | TRBD2 | TGTGCCAGCAGCCAAGAGGGACTAGCGGGAGACAAGGAGCTGTTTTTT | CASSQEGLAGDKELFF
TRBJ2-7 | NA | TRBV30 | NA | TGTGCCTGGAGTATAACCTACGAGCAGTACTTC | CAWSITYEQYF
TRBJ2-7 | NA | TRBV19 | TRBD2 | TGTCCCACCCCCCGGGAGGGCCAAGAAGCGTCCTACGAGCAGTACTTC | CPTPREGQEASYEQYF
TRBJ2-7 | few | TRBV4-1 | NA | TGCGCCAGCAGCCAAGATTGGCCGGGCGGGTTAATTGGGTACGAGCAGTACTTC | CASSQDWPGGLIGYEQYF
TRBJ1-4 | NA | TRBV5-1 | NA | TGCGCCAGCAGCTTGGTTTCAGCTGCAACTAATGAAAAACTGTTTTTT | CASSLVSAATNEKLFF
TRBJ2-5 | NA | TRBV10-1 | TRBD1 | TGCGCCAGCAGTGAGGGGGGACAGGGAGAACAAGAGACCCAGTACTTC | CASSEGGQGEQETQYF
TRBJ2-2 | NA | TRBV5-1 | TRBD1 | TGCGCCAGCAGCCGACAGGGACACACCGGGGAGCTGTTTTTT | CASSRQGHTGELFF
TRBJ1-2 | NA | TRBV28 | NA | TGTGCCAGCAGTTTATTTGTGAGGATAGTGGACCGCGGCTCGGGTGGCTACACCTTC | CASSLFVRIVDRGSGGYTF
TRBJ1-3 | many | TRBV28 | TRBD1 | TGTGCCAGCAGTAGAGGAAGGGGGCGCGGAAACACCATATATTTT | CASSRGRGRGNTIYF
TRBJ1-1 | NA | TRBV6-1 | NA | TGTGCCGCCCAGAGCTTAGGCGACGACACTGAAGCTTTCTTT | CAAQSLGDDTEAFF
TRBJ2-1 | NA | TRBV7-9 | TRBD2 | TGTGCCAGCAGCGCGACTAGCGGGAGCACCTACAATGAGCAGTTCTTC | CASSATSGSTYNEQFF
TRBJ2-4 | NA | TRBV14 | NA | TGTGCCAGCAGCCAAGTTGGCGGGGCCTGGGAAAACATTCAGTACTTC | CASSQVGGAWENIQYF
TRBJ2-7 | NA | TRBV29-1 | NA | TGCAGCGTCGCCACGGAATACGAGCAGTACTTC | CSVATEYEQYF
TRBJ2-7 | NA | TRBV27 | NA | TGTGCCAGCACCGGGACGTCTAGCTCCTACGAGCAGTACTTC | CASTGTSSSYEQYF
TRBJ2-1 | NA | TRBV19 | TRBD2 | TGTGCCAGTAGTGGACTAGCGGGAGCTTCTGAGCAGTTCTTC | CASSGLAGASEQFF
TRBJ2-1 | NA | TRBV4-1 | NA | TGCGCCAGCAGCCAAGGTGGAGTCAGGCGGTTCTTC | CASSQGGVRRFF
TRBJ2-3 | NA | TRBV4-2 | NA | TGTGCCAGCAGCCAAGTCGGCGCGGAAGCAACAGATACGCAGTATTTT | CASSQVGAEATDTQYF
TRBJ2-5 | NA | TRBV5-1 | NA | TGCGCCAGCAGCCCCGAGGGAGAGACCCAGTACTTC | CASSPEGETQYF
TRBJ2-7 | NA | TRBV2 | TRBD2 | TGTGCCAGCAGTGGACTAGCGGGAGGCCTTATCTCCTACGAGCAGTACTTC | CASSGLAGGLISYEQYF
TRBJ2-1 | NA | TRBV5-1 | NA | TGCGCCAGCAGGATCCTCGTGGGGCGTTTGAATGAGCAGTTCTTC | CASRILVGRLNEQFF
TRBJ2-5 | NA | TRBV5-1 | TRBD2 | TGCGCCAGCAGCTTGTCCCAGCGGGAGGGTGCCACCCCGTACTTC | CASSLSQREGATPYF
TRBJ2-3 | few | TRBV5-1 | NA | TGCGCCAGTGACAAGGGGGAGACGGCAGATACGCAGTATTTT | CASDKGETADTQYF
TRBJ2-7 | few | TRBV28 | NA | TGTGCCAGCAGATCCCAACAGAGCTCCTACGAGCAGTACTTC | CASRSQQSSYEQYF
TRBJ2-1 | NA | TRBV19 | NA | TGTGCCAGTGCCAGGGGGGGCTCATACAATGAGCAGTTCTTC | CASARGGSYNEQFF
TRBJ1-1 | NA | TRBV5-1 | NA | TGCGCCAGCAGATCCCTTAACACTGAAGCTTTCTTT | CASRSLNTEAFF
TRBJ2-3 | few | TRBV28 | TRBD2 | TGTGCCAGCAAAATAGCGGGGAACACAGATACGCAGTATTTT | CASKIAGNTDTQYF
TRBJ2-3 | NA | TRBV11-3 | TRBD1 | TGTGCCAGCAGCTCTTGGACAGGGCTGGACACAGATACGCAGTATTTT | CASSSWTGLDTDTQYF
TRBJ2-1 | NA | TRBV6-1 | TRBD1 | TGTGCCAGCAGTGTGAGGACAGGTGCTTCCTACAATGAGCAGTTCTTC | CASSVRTGASYNEQFF
TRBJ2-3 | NA | TRBV7-8 | TRBD1 | TGTGCCAGCAGCATCCGGGACAGGGGCCTTGTGAGCACAGATACGCAGTATTTT | CASSIRDRGLVSTDTQYF
TRBJ2-7 | NA | TRBV28 | NA | TGTGCCAGCAGTTCAGGGGGGATGAACGAGCAGTACTTC | CASSSGGMNEQYF
TRBJ2-3 | NA | TRBV19 | TRBD2 | TGTGCCAGTAGTAATAGCGGGACCACAGATACGCAGTATTTT | CASSNSGTTDTQYF
TRBJ2-3 | NA | TRBV9 | NA | TGTGCCAGCAGCGTATGGGAGCGCTCTAGCGCAGATACGCAGTATTTT | CASSVWERSSADTQYF
TRBJ2-2 | NA | TRBV6-1 | NA | TGTGCCAGCGGCGAGCAGCAACGAAACACCGGGGAGCTGTTTTTT | CASGEQQRNTGELFF
TRBJ2-1 | many | TRBV19 | NA | TGTGCCAGTAGCTTGGGTATGTCCTACAATGAGCAGTTCTTC | CASSLGMSYNEQFF
TRBJ1-1 | NA | TRBV6-5 | NA | TGTGCCAGCAGGCATGACAACACTGAAGCTTTCTTT | CASRHDNTEAFF
TRBJ1-5 | NA | TRBV18 | NA | TGTGCCAGCTCACCCAAGCACGGAGATCAGCCCCAGCATTTT | CASSPKHGDQPQHF
TRBJ2-3 | NA | TRBV9 | TRBD1 | TGTGCCAGCAGCCTACAGGGGGGCGCAGATACGCAGTATTTT | CASSLQGGADTQYF
TRBJ2-4 | NA | TRBV7-9 | NA | TGTGCCAGCAGCTCGGAGATACTAGCCAAAAACATTCAGTACTTC | CASSSEILAKNIQYF
TRBJ2-3 | NA | TRBV7-9 | TRBD2 | TGTGCCAGCCCGGTCCGACTAGCGTCTAGCACAGATACGCAGTATTTT | CASPVRLASSTDTQYF
TRBJ2-4 | NA | TRBV5-4 | TRBD1 | TGTGCCAGCAGCTTGTTCGACAGGGATAAAAACATTCAGTACTTC | CASSLFDRDKNIQYF
TRBJ2-5 | NA | TRBV11-2 | NA | TGTGCCAGCAGCGGAAAGGGTGTAGGCTCGCAGACCCAGTACTTC | CASSGKGVGSQTQYF
TRBJ1-2 | NA | TRBV5-4 | NA | TGTGCCAGCAGCTTGGGGACATTACCCTATGGCTACACCTTC | CASSLGTLPYGYTF
TRBJ2-7 | NA | TRBV5-1 | TRBD1 | TGCGCCAGCAGCCACGGGACAGGGCGGCACGAGCAGTACTTC | CASSHGTGRHEQYF
TRBJ2-1 | NA | TRBV11-2 | TRBD2 | TGTGCCAGCAGCTCCCAACGGGGGGACTCCTACAATGAGCAGTTCTTC | CASSSQRGDSYNEQFF
TRBJ1-2 | NA | TRBV20-1 | TRBD1 | TGCAGTGCTGGGACAGACTATGACTACACCTTC | CSAGTDYDYTF
TRBJ2-3 | NA | TRBV5-1 | TRBD2 | TGCGCCAGCAGCTTACCCGGGACTAGCGGGAGTGGCACAGATACGCAGTATTTT | CASSLPGTSGSGTDTQYF
TRBJ1-5 | NA | TRBV11-2 | NA | TGTGCCAGCAGCAACTCGACAGGCCTCAATCAGCCCCAGCATTTT | CASSNSTGLNQPQHF